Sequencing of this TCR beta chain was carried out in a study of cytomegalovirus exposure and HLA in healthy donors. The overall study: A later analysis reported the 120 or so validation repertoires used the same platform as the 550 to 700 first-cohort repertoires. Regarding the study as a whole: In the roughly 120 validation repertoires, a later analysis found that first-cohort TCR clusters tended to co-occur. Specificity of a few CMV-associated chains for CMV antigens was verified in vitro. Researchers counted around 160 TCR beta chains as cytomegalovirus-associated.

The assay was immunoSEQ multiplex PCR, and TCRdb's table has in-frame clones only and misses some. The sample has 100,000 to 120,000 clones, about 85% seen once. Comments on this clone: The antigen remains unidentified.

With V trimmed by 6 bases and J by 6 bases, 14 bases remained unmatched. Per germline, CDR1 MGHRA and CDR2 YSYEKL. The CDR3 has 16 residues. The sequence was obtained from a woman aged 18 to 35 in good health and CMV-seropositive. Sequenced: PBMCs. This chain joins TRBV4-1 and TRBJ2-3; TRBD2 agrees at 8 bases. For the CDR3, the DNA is TGCGCCAGCAGGCCTCATCCGGGGGGGCTAGGGGATACGCAGTATTTT. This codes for CASRPHPGGLGDTQYF.